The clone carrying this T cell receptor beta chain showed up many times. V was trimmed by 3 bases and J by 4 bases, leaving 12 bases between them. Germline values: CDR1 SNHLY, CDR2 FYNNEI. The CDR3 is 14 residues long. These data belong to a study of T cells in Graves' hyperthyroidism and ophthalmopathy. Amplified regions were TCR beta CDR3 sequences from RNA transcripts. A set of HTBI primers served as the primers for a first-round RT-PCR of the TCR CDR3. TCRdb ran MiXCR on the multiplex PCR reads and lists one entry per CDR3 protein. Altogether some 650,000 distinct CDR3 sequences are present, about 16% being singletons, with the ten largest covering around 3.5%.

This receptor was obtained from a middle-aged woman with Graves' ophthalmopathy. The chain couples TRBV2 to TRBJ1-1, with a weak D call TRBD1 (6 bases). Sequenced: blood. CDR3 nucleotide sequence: TGTGCCAGCAGTGATGGGGGCCGGTCCACTGAAGCTTTCTTT. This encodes CASSDGGRSTEAFF.